Listed below are T cell receptor beta chains from one sample, sequenced in a study of regulatory T cells in long-lasting Graves disease. TCRdb reanalysed the multiplex PCR reads using MiXCR and keeps one entry per CDR3 protein. The sample gives about 610,000 distinct CDR3 sequences, about 16% of which show up once; 12% is in the top ten. The sample was also reused in another study, on T cells in Graves' hyperthyroidism and ophthalmopathy.

The sample in question was peripheral blood mononuclear cells (PBMCs), obtained at new diagnosis, from a patient treated with antithyroid drugs. The source is a man between 18 and 35 years old with Graves disease. CDR3s include the opening cysteine and the closing phenylalanine or tryptophan. D genes are given only for firm matches.

d_gene	v_gene	CDR3aa
.	TRBV5-1	CASANDGGWHSPLHF
TRBD2	TRBV7-9	CASSPTSGGFDTQYF
TRBD1	TRBV5-1	CASSSVQGVETQYF
TRBD1	TRBV10-2	CASNEDRGTHNEQFF
.	TRBV6-2/TRBV6-3	CASSYIGDSYEQYF
TRBD2	TRBV29-1	CSVELAGGHNIQYF
.	TRBV12-3/TRBV12-4	CASSFSSPAARSYNEQFF
.	TRBV3-1	CASSPSGGRLTDTQYF
.	TRBV7-3	CASSLSVTDYHNEQFF
TRBD2	TRBV20-1	CSAKQGLAGGPGGSEQYF
TRBD1	TRBV6-5	CASSSMTGSETQYF
.	TRBV5-1	CASSWGRSNTEAFF
.	TRBV6-9	CASSSPGFTGGYTF
TRBD2	TRBV20-1	CSAQLTSGNYEQYF
TRBD2	TRBV6-9	CASSLLAGEERNEQFF
.	TRBV28	CASTGPSYGYTF
.	TRBV19	CASSSSGIYEQYF
.	TRBV19	CASRHNGGTEAFF
.	TRBV7-9	CASSSRQAVSYNEQFF
.	TRBV28	CASSSWGGSNYGYTF
.	TRBV6-1	CASSDGFTAPLHF
.	TRBV6-2/TRBV6-3	CASTPGTTLYNEQFF
.	TRBV5-5	CASSFRAGTSNEQFF
.	TRBV2	CASEEGPGNTIYF
TRBD1	TRBV29-1	CSVARTGGETQYF
.	TRBV28	CASSLVGQSYEQYF
.	TRBV4-1	CASSQDNRVTDTQYF
TRBD1	TRBV20-1	CSARVPPGQGDNQPQHF
TRBD2	TRBV7-9	CASSSSGRATGELFF
.	TRBV12-3/TRBV12-4	CASSLALTATGELFF
TRBD1	TRBV4-1	CASSVRDSAYGYTF
.	TRBV28	CASSLGSNYGYTF
.	TRBV29-1	CSVVRDGRYEQYF
TRBD1	TRBV11-3	CASSLWTGQGVEETQYF
.	TRBV13	CASSLSTFAPYNEQFF
.	TRBV6-1	CASALTGQEGGYTF
TRBD2	TRBV12-3/TRBV12-4	CASSGGTSGGSYEQYF